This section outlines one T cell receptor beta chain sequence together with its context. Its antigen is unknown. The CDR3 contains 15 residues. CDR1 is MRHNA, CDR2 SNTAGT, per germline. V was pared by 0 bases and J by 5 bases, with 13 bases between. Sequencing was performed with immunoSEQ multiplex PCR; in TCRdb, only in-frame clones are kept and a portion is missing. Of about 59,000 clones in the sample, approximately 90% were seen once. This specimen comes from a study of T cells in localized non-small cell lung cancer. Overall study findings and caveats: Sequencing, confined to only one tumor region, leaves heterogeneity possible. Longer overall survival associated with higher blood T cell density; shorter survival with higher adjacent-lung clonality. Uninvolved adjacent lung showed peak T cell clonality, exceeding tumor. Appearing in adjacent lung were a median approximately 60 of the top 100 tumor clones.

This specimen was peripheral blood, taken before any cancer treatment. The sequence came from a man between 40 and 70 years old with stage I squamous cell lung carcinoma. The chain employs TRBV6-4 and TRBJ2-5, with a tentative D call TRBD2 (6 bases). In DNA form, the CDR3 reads TGTGCCAGCAGTGACTCGGGCGGAGGGAGGGAGACCCAGTACTTC. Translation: CASSDSGGGRETQYF.